These T cell receptor beta chains were read from a single sample in a study of blood T cell repertoires in COVID-19. Libraries were prepared by immunoSEQ multiplex PCR; TCRdb keeps only in-frame clonotypes and omits some of them. The sample has more than 110,000 clones, approximately 83% seen once; the top ten hold 7.5% to 8.5%. The specimen sequenced was peripheral blood. The source of these receptors is a human donor in a cohort sampled during active COVID-19. The CDR3 runs from the conserved cysteine through the conserved F or W. The D gene is left open where the match is weak. Rows give clone size only sometimes, using once, few, many, or a class for an expanded clone.

v_gene: TRBV6-6
abundance: .
j_gene: TRBJ1-1
d_gene: TRBD1
CDR3aa: CASRTGGEVTEAFF
CDR3nt: TGTGCCAGCAGGACAGGGGGCGAGGTCACTGAAGCTTTCTTT

v_gene: TRBV6-5
abundance: .
j_gene: TRBJ1-4
d_gene: .
CDR3aa: CASSRGPGVGEKLFF
CDR3nt: TGTGCCAGCAGTCGAGGCCCGGGGGTCGGTGAAAAACTGTTTTTT

v_gene: TRBV2
abundance: .
j_gene: TRBJ2-3
d_gene: .
CDR3aa: CASNQQGTDTQYF
CDR3nt: TGTGCCAGCAACCAACAGGGCACAGATACGCAGTATTTT

v_gene: TRBV11-2
abundance: .
j_gene: TRBJ2-1
d_gene: .
CDR3aa: CASSPQAQFFGFF
CDR3nt: TGTGCCAGCAGCCCGCAAGCACAGTTCTTTGGGTTCTTC

v_gene: TRBV5-4
abundance: .
j_gene: TRBJ2-3
d_gene: .
CDR3aa: CASSRVIHTDTQYF
CDR3nt: TGTGCCAGCAGCCGGGTCATCCACACAGATACGCAGTATTTT

v_gene: TRBV11-2
abundance: .
j_gene: TRBJ2-2
d_gene: .
CDR3aa: CASSSGAPSGELFF
CDR3nt: TGTGCCAGCAGCTCCGGAGCTCCCTCCGGGGAGCTGTTTTTT

v_gene: TRBV5-1
abundance: .
j_gene: TRBJ2-7
d_gene: .
CDR3aa: CASSFIGGGYEQYF
CDR3nt: TGCGCCAGCAGCTTCATTGGGGGCGGTTACGAGCAGTACTTC

v_gene: TRBV7-2
abundance: .
j_gene: TRBJ2-5
d_gene: TRBD2
CDR3aa: CASSVSGAVRETQYF
CDR3nt: TGTGCCAGCAGCGTTAGCGGGGCCGTTAGAGAGACCCAGTACTTC

v_gene: TRBV6-5
abundance: .
j_gene: TRBJ2-1
d_gene: TRBD2
CDR3aa: CGSGETYNEQFF
CDR3nt: TGTGGAAGCGGGGAGACTTACAATGAGCAGTTCTTC

v_gene: TRBV10-2
abundance: once
j_gene: TRBJ2-5
d_gene: .
CDR3aa: CASTGRGQETQYF
CDR3nt: TGCGCCAGCACTGGGCGGGGACAAGAGACCCAGTACTTC

v_gene: TRBV7-2
abundance: .
j_gene: TRBJ2-7
d_gene: TRBD1
CDR3aa: CASSLAGQGASEQYF
CDR3nt: TGTGCCAGCAGCTTAGCTGGACAGGGGGCGAGCGAGCAGTACTTC

v_gene: TRBV5-1
abundance: .
j_gene: TRBJ2-5
d_gene: .
CDR3aa: CASSLALETQYF
CDR3nt: TGCGCCAGCAGCTTGGCCTTGGAGACCCAGTACTTC

v_gene: TRBV6-5
abundance: .
j_gene: TRBJ2-3
d_gene: .
CDR3aa: CASRPVRTDTQYF
CDR3nt: TGTGCCAGCAGGCCCGTGAGGACAGATACGCAGTATTTT

v_gene: TRBV5-4
abundance: .
j_gene: TRBJ2-7
d_gene: TRBD1
CDR3aa: CASSLAGQEPYEQYF
CDR3nt: TGTGCCAGCAGCTTGGCAGGACAGGAGCCCTACGAGCAGTACTTC

v_gene: TRBV6-1
abundance: many
j_gene: TRBJ2-7
d_gene: .
CDR3aa: CASSEGLSAGRQYF
CDR3nt: TGTGCCAGCAGTGAGGGATTGTCGGCGGGGCGACAGTACTTC

v_gene: TRBV7-3
abundance: .
j_gene: TRBJ2-6
d_gene: .
CDR3aa: CASSPGAGANVLTF
CDR3nt: TGTGCCAGCAGCCCGGGGGCTGGGGCCAACGTCCTGACTTTC

v_gene: TRBV15
abundance: .
j_gene: TRBJ2-5
d_gene: .
CDR3aa: CATKTGDQETQYF
CDR3nt: TGTGCCACCAAAACAGGAGATCAAGAGACCCAGTACTTC

v_gene: TRBV15
abundance: .
j_gene: TRBJ2-5
d_gene: .
CDR3aa: CATSADRTQETQYF
CDR3nt: TGTGCCACCAGCGCCGACAGGACCCAAGAGACCCAGTACTTC

v_gene: TRBV18
abundance: .
j_gene: TRBJ1-2
d_gene: .
CDR3aa: CASSERTDGYTF
CDR3nt: TGTGCCAGCTCGGAAAGGACAGATGGCTACACCTTC

v_gene: TRBV29-1
abundance: .
j_gene: TRBJ2-3
d_gene: TRBD2
CDR3aa: CSSAGGPGTQYF
CDR3nt: TGCAGCTCAGCGGGGGGCCCCGGCACGCAGTATTTT

v_gene: TRBV6-6
abundance: .
j_gene: TRBJ2-7
d_gene: TRBD1
CDR3aa: CASSYSIGQGYKQYF
CDR3nt: TGTGCCAGCAGTTACTCGATTGGACAGGGGTATAAGCAGTACTTC

v_gene: TRBV18
abundance: .
j_gene: TRBJ1-6
d_gene: TRBD1
CDR3aa: CASSLGQVDSPLHF
CDR3nt: TGTGCCAGCTCACTCGGACAGGTGGATTCACCCCTCCACTTT

v_gene: TRBV9
abundance: .
j_gene: TRBJ2-7
d_gene: TRBD1
CDR3aa: CASSVGTGGVYEQYF
CDR3nt: TGTGCCAGCAGCGTAGGAACAGGGGGAGTCTACGAGCAGTACTTC

v_gene: TRBV6-1
abundance: once
j_gene: TRBJ2-7
d_gene: .
CDR3aa: CASSEFSGPYEQYF
CDR3nt: TGTGCCAGCAGTGAATTCAGCGGGCCCTACGAGCAGTACTTC

v_gene: TRBV6-5
abundance: few
j_gene: TRBJ2-7
d_gene: TRBD1
CDR3aa: CASGRQGREQYF
CDR3nt: TGTGCCAGCGGAAGACAGGGTAGGGAGCAGTACTTC

v_gene: TRBV6-6
abundance: .
j_gene: TRBJ2-5
d_gene: .
CDR3aa: CASSPGETYQETQYF
CDR3nt: TGTGCCAGCAGCCCCGGGGAGACGTACCAAGAGACCCAGTACTTC

v_gene: TRBV15
abundance: .
j_gene: TRBJ2-5
d_gene: TRBD2
CDR3aa: CATSRKTSGGQETQYF
CDR3nt: TGTGCCACCAGCAGAAAGACTAGCGGGGGTCAAGAGACCCAGTACTTC

v_gene: TRBV7-9
abundance: .
j_gene: TRBJ2-5
d_gene: TRBD1
CDR3aa: CASRFGFGTGFSETQYF
CDR3nt: TGTGCCAGCAGGTTTGGGTTCGGGACAGGGTTTTCGGAGACCCAGTACTTC

v_gene: TRBV19
abundance: once
j_gene: TRBJ2-1
d_gene: .
CDR3aa: CASSNEGGQNEQFF
CDR3nt: TGTGCCAGTAGTAATGAGGGGGGGCAAAATGAGCAGTTCTTC

v_gene: TRBV14
abundance: once
j_gene: TRBJ1-1
d_gene: .
CDR3aa: CASSQEHSREEEAFF
CDR3nt: TGTGCCAGCAGCCAAGAGCACAGCAGAGAAGAAGAAGCTTTCTTT

v_gene: TRBV12-3/TRBV12-4
abundance: few
j_gene: TRBJ2-7
d_gene: TRBD1
CDR3aa: CASRLTGGGEQYF
CDR3nt: TGTGCCAGCAGGCTAACAGGGGGCGGCGAGCAGTACTTC

v_gene: TRBV5-1
abundance: .
j_gene: TRBJ1-6
d_gene: TRBD1
CDR3aa: CASSLADRGGNSPLHF
CDR3nt: TGCGCCAGCAGCTTGGCCGACAGGGGTGGTAATTCACCCCTCCACTTT